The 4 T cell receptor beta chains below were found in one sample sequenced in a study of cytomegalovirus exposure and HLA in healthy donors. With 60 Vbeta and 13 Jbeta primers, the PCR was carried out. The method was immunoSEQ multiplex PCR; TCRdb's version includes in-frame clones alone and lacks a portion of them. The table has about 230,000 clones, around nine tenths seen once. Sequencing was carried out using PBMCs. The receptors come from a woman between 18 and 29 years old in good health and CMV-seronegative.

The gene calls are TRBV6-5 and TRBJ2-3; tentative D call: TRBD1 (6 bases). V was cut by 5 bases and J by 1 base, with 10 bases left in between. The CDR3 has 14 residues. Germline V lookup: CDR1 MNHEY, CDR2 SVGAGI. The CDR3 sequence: CASSPGHRTDTQYF. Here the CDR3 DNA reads TGTGCCAGCAGTCCGGGACACCGCACAGATACGCAGTATTTT.

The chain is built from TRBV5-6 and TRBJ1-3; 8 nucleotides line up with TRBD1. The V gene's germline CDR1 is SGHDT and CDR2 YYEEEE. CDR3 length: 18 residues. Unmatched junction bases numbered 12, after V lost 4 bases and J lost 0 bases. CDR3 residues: CASSLSRQGSYSGNTIYF. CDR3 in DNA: TGTGCCAGCAGCCTAAGTCGACAGGGGAGCTACTCTGGAAACACCATATATTTT.

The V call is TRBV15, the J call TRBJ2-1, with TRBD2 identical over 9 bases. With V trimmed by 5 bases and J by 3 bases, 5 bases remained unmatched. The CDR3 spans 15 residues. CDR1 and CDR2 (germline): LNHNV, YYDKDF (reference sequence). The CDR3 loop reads CATSLGSGGYNEQFF. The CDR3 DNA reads TGTGCCACCAGCCTCGGTAGCGGGGGCTACAATGAGCAGTTCTTC.

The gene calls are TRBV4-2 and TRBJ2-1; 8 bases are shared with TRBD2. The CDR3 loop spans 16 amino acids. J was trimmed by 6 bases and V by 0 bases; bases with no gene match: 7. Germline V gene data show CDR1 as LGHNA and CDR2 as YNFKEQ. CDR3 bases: TGTGCCAGCAGCCAAGAAACGGCGGGAGGTCCCAATGAGCAGTTCTTC. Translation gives CASSQETAGGPNEQFF.